Listed below are T cell receptor beta chains from one sample, sequenced in a study of prognosis after radiotherapy for stage I lung cancer. TCRdb reprocessed the multiplex PCR reads via MiXCR and lists one record per CDR3 protein. The sample holds approximately 23,000 distinct CDR3 sequences, 35% to 45% seen once. Sequenced material: PBMCs, taken before or after stereotactic body radiation therapy (not recorded which). The source is a donor older than 45 with non-small cell lung cancer. Both conserved end residues are part of each CDR3. D genes are given only for firm matches. Expanded clones are given a class, and other clones once, few, many or no size at all.

j_gene: TRBJ1-5
abundance: many
v_gene: TRBV18
d_gene: TRBD1
CDR3aa: CASSPWEGASNQAQHF
CDR3nt: TGTGCCAGCTCACCCTGGGAGGGGGCCAGCAATCAGGCCCAGCATTTT

j_gene: TRBJ1-2
abundance: few
v_gene: TRBV6-1
d_gene: -
CDR3aa: CASTHGGDGYTF
CDR3nt: TGTGCCAGCACCCACGGGGGTGATGGCTACACCTTC

j_gene: TRBJ2-7
abundance: many
v_gene: TRBV28
d_gene: TRBD2
CDR3aa: CASSFTLAGLSYEQYF
CDR3nt: TGTGCCAGCAGTTTCACACTAGCGGGGCTCTCCTACGAGCAGTACTTC

j_gene: TRBJ2-7
abundance: many
v_gene: TRBV12-3/TRBV12-4
d_gene: -
CDR3aa: CASRPLGPSYEQYF
CDR3nt: TGTGCCAGCAGGCCGTTGGGACCCTCCTACGAGCAGTACTTC

j_gene: TRBJ1-6
abundance: medium-sized
v_gene: TRBV11-3
d_gene: -
CDR3aa: CASRPSLYSPLHF
CDR3nt: TGTGCCAGCCGTCCTTCCCTTTATTCACCCCTCCACTTT

j_gene: TRBJ2-1
abundance: medium-sized
v_gene: TRBV11-3
d_gene: TRBD1
CDR3aa: CASSKGTGNEQFF
CDR3nt: TGTGCCAGCAGCAAGGGGACAGGGAATGAGCAGTTCTTC

j_gene: TRBJ1-2
abundance: -
v_gene: TRBV19
d_gene: TRBD1
CDR3aa: CASVPLQGPDYGYTF
CDR3nt: TGTGCCAGCGTCCCGTTACAGGGGCCGGACTATGGCTACACCTTC

j_gene: TRBJ1-6
abundance: many
v_gene: TRBV9
d_gene: TRBD1
CDR3aa: CASSARDRDNSPLHF
CDR3nt: TGTGCCAGCAGCGCCCGGGACAGGGATAATTCACCCCTCCACTTT

j_gene: TRBJ1-2
abundance: many
v_gene: TRBV19
d_gene: TRBD1
CDR3aa: CASSADRGSGYGYTF
CDR3nt: TGTGCCAGTAGTGCGGACAGGGGATCTGGCTATGGCTACACCTTC

j_gene: TRBJ2-2
abundance: many
v_gene: TRBV6-4
d_gene: TRBD2
CDR3aa: CASSVVTSANTGELFF
CDR3nt: TGTGCCAGCAGTGTAGTGACTAGCGCGAACACCGGGGAGCTGTTTTTT

j_gene: TRBJ2-2
abundance: -
v_gene: TRBV7-9
d_gene: TRBD1
CDR3aa: CASSSGQGSNTGELFF
CDR3nt: TGTGCTAGCAGCTCAGGACAGGGCTCGAACACCGGGGAGCTGTTTTTT

j_gene: TRBJ1-1
abundance: many
v_gene: TRBV9
d_gene: -
CDR3aa: CASSKGVMNTEAFF
CDR3nt: TGTGCCAGCAGCAAGGGGGTAATGAACACTGAAGCTTTCTTT

j_gene: TRBJ2-7
abundance: once
v_gene: TRBV7-9
d_gene: -
CDR3aa: CASSPTSLYEQYF
CDR3nt: TGTGCCAGCAGCCCGACTTCACTCTACGAGCAGTACTTC

j_gene: TRBJ2-2
abundance: many
v_gene: TRBV19
d_gene: TRBD1
CDR3aa: CASSISPGQGGRGELFF
CDR3nt: TGTGCCAGTAGTATCTCCCCGGGACAGGGGGGAAGAGGGGAGCTGTTTTTT

j_gene: TRBJ2-5
abundance: many
v_gene: TRBV5-8
d_gene: -
CDR3aa: CASLSVIGGPRQETQYF
CDR3nt: TGTGCCAGTTTATCCGTTATAGGGGGACCGCGCCAAGAGACCCAGTACTTC

j_gene: TRBJ1-6
abundance: many
v_gene: TRBV6-5
d_gene: -
CDR3aa: CASSYGGNNSPLHF
CDR3nt: TGTGCCAGCAGTTACGGTGGGAATAATTCACCCCTCCACTTT

j_gene: TRBJ2-3
abundance: many
v_gene: TRBV20-1
d_gene: TRBD2
CDR3aa: CSAAIAGDTDTQYF
CDR3nt: TGCAGTGCAGCCATAGCGGGAGATACAGATACGCAGTATTTT

j_gene: TRBJ2-2
abundance: -
v_gene: TRBV24-1
d_gene: TRBD2
CDR3aa: CATSDSTSGTVELSF
CDR3nt: TGTGCCACCAGTGACTCGACTAGCGGTACCGTGGAGCTGTCTTTT

j_gene: TRBJ2-7
abundance: many
v_gene: TRBV13
d_gene: -
CDR3aa: CASSPSGSYEQYF
CDR3nt: TGTGCCAGCAGCCCGAGCGGGTCCTACGAGCAGTACTTC

j_gene: TRBJ1-1
abundance: -
v_gene: TRBV5-1
d_gene: -
CDR3aa: CASSLVKGGSEAFF
CDR3nt: TGCGCCAGCAGCCTCGTAAAGGGTGGTAGTGAAGCTTTCTTT

j_gene: TRBJ2-7
abundance: many
v_gene: TRBV5-1
d_gene: TRBD2
CDR3aa: CASSLGLAGAGEQYF
CDR3nt: TGCGCCAGCAGCTTGGGCCTAGCGGGAGCGGGGGAGCAGTACTTC

j_gene: TRBJ2-7
abundance: once
v_gene: TRBV28
d_gene: -
CDR3aa: CASSFRGQRSYEQYF
CDR3nt: TGTGCCAGCAGTTTTAGAGGACAGAGATCCTACGAGCAGTACTTC

j_gene: TRBJ1-1
abundance: -
v_gene: TRBV6-1
d_gene: TRBD1
CDR3aa: CASSIRQGGQAFF
CDR3nt: TGTGCCAGCAGTATTCGACAGGGTGGTCAAGCTTTCTTT

j_gene: TRBJ2-1
abundance: many
v_gene: TRBV7-9
d_gene: TRBD2
CDR3aa: CASSSPTSGRLGEQFF
CDR3nt: TGTGCCAGCAGCTCCCCGACTAGCGGGAGGTTGGGTGAGCAGTTCTTC

j_gene: TRBJ1-3
abundance: medium-sized
v_gene: TRBV27
d_gene: -
CDR3aa: CASSLTGGGSVRNTIYF
CDR3nt: TGTGCCAGCAGTTTAACCGGGGGCGGTTCAGTTAGAAACACCATATATTTT

j_gene: TRBJ2-1
abundance: many
v_gene: TRBV6-5
d_gene: -
CDR3aa: CASSLKGLAYNEQFF
CDR3nt: TGTGCCAGCAGTTTAAAAGGCCTCGCCTACAATGAGCAGTTCTTC

j_gene: TRBJ2-3
abundance: many
v_gene: TRBV7-3
d_gene: -
CDR3aa: CASSRGSTDTQYF
CDR3nt: TGTGCCAGCAGCCGCGGGAGCACAGATACGCAGTATTTT

j_gene: TRBJ2-2
abundance: many
v_gene: TRBV3-1
d_gene: -
CDR3aa: CASSHRDLSGELFF
CDR3nt: TGTGCCAGCAGCCACCGGGACTTGTCCGGGGAGCTGTTTTTT

j_gene: TRBJ1-2
abundance: -
v_gene: TRBV19
d_gene: -
CDR3aa: CASSIAQRPPSYGYTF
CDR3nt: TGTGCCAGTAGTATAGCACAAAGACCGCCATCTTATGGCTACACCTTC

j_gene: TRBJ2-5
abundance: -
v_gene: TRBV27
d_gene: TRBD1
CDR3aa: CASSWSPQGAVETQYF
CDR3nt: TGTGCCAGCAGTTGGAGTCCACAGGGGGCTGTGGAGACCCAGTACTTC

j_gene: TRBJ2-3
abundance: -
v_gene: TRBV24-1
d_gene: -
CDR3aa: CATSDLLGGSTDTQYF
CDR3nt: TGTGCCACCAGTGATTTGCTAGGAGGGAGCACAGATACGCAGTATTTT

j_gene: TRBJ1-6
abundance: -
v_gene: TRBV6-4
d_gene: TRBD1
CDR3aa: CASSRLGQGAISPLHF
CDR3nt: TGTGCCAGCTCCCGGCTAGGACAGGGGGCAATTTCACCCCTCCACTTT

j_gene: TRBJ2-2
abundance: -
v_gene: TRBV20-1
d_gene: -
CDR3aa: CSASKAGANAGELFF
CDR3nt: TGCAGTGCTAGTAAGGCCGGGGCTAACGCCGGGGAGCTGTTTTTT

j_gene: TRBJ1-1
abundance: many
v_gene: TRBV5-1
d_gene: TRBD1
CDR3aa: CASSPSGGGNTEAFF
CDR3nt: TGCGCCAGCAGCCCATCAGGGGGCGGTAACACTGAAGCTTTCTTT

j_gene: TRBJ2-2
abundance: many
v_gene: TRBV24-1
d_gene: -
CDR3aa: CAASQSNTGELFF
CDR3nt: TGTGCCGCCAGTCAGTCAAACACCGGGGAGCTGTTTTTT

j_gene: TRBJ1-6
abundance: many
v_gene: TRBV12-3/TRBV12-4
d_gene: TRBD1
CDR3aa: CASSPRQGSSYNSPLHF
CDR3nt: TGTGCCAGCAGCCCCCGACAGGGGAGCTCCTATAATTCACCCCTCCACTTT

j_gene: TRBJ2-2
abundance: once
v_gene: TRBV12-3/TRBV12-4
d_gene: TRBD2
CDR3aa: CASLSGSNTGELFF
CDR3nt: TGTGCCAGCCTTAGCGGGAGTAACACCGGGGAGCTGTTTTTT

j_gene: TRBJ2-7
abundance: -
v_gene: TRBV7-9
d_gene: TRBD2
CDR3aa: CASSLSLSGAASGRYQQYF
CDR3nt: TGTGCCAGCAGCTTAAGTCTTAGTGGGGCCGCTAGCGGCAGGTACCAGCAGTACTTC

j_gene: TRBJ2-7
abundance: -
v_gene: TRBV28
d_gene: -
CDR3aa: CASSPVVSMLVEQYF
CDR3nt: TGTGCCAGCAGCCCTGTGGTGAGTATGTTAGTGGAGCAGTACTTC

j_gene: TRBJ2-7
abundance: -
v_gene: TRBV6-1
d_gene: -
CDR3aa: CAIGTSSSYEQYF
CDR3nt: TGTGCCATCGGGACATCTAGCTCCTACGAGCAGTACTTC

j_gene: TRBJ1-1
abundance: many
v_gene: TRBV27
d_gene: TRBD1
CDR3aa: CASSPGTVGEAFF
CDR3nt: TGTGCCAGCAGTCCCGGGACAGTGGGTGAAGCTTTCTTT

j_gene: TRBJ2-7
abundance: many
v_gene: TRBV18
d_gene: TRBD1
CDR3aa: CASSPQDRGGYEQYF
CDR3nt: TGTGCCAGCTCACCGCAGGACAGGGGCGGCTACGAGCAGTACTTC

j_gene: TRBJ2-3
abundance: many
v_gene: TRBV4-1
d_gene: -
CDR3aa: CASSLKPGTSGDTQYF
CDR3nt: TGCGCCAGCAGCCTTAAACCCGGGACCTCCGGAGATACGCAGTATTTT

j_gene: TRBJ2-1
abundance: -
v_gene: TRBV2
d_gene: -
CDR3aa: CASGERAGAHNEQFF
CDR3nt: TGTGCCAGCGGTGAACGAGCGGGCGCCCACAATGAGCAGTTCTTC

j_gene: TRBJ1-5
abundance: many
v_gene: TRBV29-1
d_gene: -
CDR3aa: CSVGRRPQHF
CDR3nt: TGCAGCGTTGGAAGGAGGCCCCAGCATTTT

j_gene: TRBJ2-5
abundance: -
v_gene: TRBV2
d_gene: -
CDR3aa: CASSYGEETQYF
CDR3nt: TGTGCCAGCAGTTACGGGGAAGAGACCCAGTACTTC

j_gene: TRBJ2-7
abundance: -
v_gene: TRBV7-9
d_gene: TRBD2
CDR3aa: CASSEGLAGYEQYF
CDR3nt: TGTGCCAGCAGCGAAGGACTAGCGGGCTACGAGCAGTACTTC

j_gene: TRBJ2-1
abundance: many
v_gene: TRBV5-4
d_gene: TRBD2
CDR3aa: CASSFAGGLYNEQFF
CDR3nt: TGTGCCAGCAGCTTCGCGGGAGGCCTATACAATGAGCAGTTCTTC

j_gene: TRBJ2-3
abundance: -
v_gene: TRBV20-1
d_gene: -
CDR3aa: CSARDRGKGTDTQYF
CDR3nt: TGCAGTGCTAGAGATAGGGGAAAGGGAACAGATACGCAGTATTTT

j_gene: TRBJ2-1
abundance: many
v_gene: TRBV4-3
d_gene: -
CDR3aa: CASSQDLAREQFF
CDR3nt: TGCGCCAGCAGCCAAGATCTAGCTCGTGAGCAGTTCTTC

j_gene: TRBJ2-3
abundance: -
v_gene: TRBV5-1
d_gene: -
CDR3aa: CASSLRTDTQYF
CDR3nt: TGCGCCAGCAGCCTCCGCACAGATACGCAGTATTTT

j_gene: TRBJ2-1
abundance: -
v_gene: TRBV28
d_gene: -
CDR3aa: CASSLAPYHQEGEQFF
CDR3nt: TGTGCCAGCAGTTTGGCTCCATACCATCAGGAGGGTGAGCAGTTCTTC

j_gene: TRBJ2-1
abundance: -
v_gene: TRBV7-9
d_gene: -
CDR3aa: CLVTWGPEQFF
CDR3nt: TGTCTCGTCACCTGGGGGCCTGAGCAGTTCTTC

j_gene: TRBJ1-6
abundance: many
v_gene: TRBV20-1
d_gene: -
CDR3aa: CSARAGVSSYNSPLHF
CDR3nt: TGCAGTGCTAGAGCGGGGGTCAGCTCCTATAATTCACCCCTCCACTTT